Following are 32 T cell receptor beta chains from one sample sequenced in a study of cytomegalovirus exposure and HLA in healthy donors. 60 Vbeta and 13 Jbeta primers were used in PCR. Clones were read by immunoSEQ multiplex PCR, and TCRdb kept only the in-frame ones, dropping some. Found here are approximately 170,000 clones, roughly 71% of them singletons; the top ten hold about 1.6%. Specimen: PBMCs. The receptor set was obtained from a girl aged 5 to 17 in good health and CMV-seronegative.

The chain employs TRBV7-6 and TRBJ1-4, with 7 bases that match TRBD1. The CDR3 loop spans 16 amino acids. After removal of 0 bases from V and 5 bases from J, the junction contained 6 bases not matched to a gene. Germline assignment: CDR1 SGHVS and CDR2 FNYEAQ. CDR3 residues: CASSLAYSGGNEKLFF. Written as DNA, the CDR3 is TGTGCCAGCAGCTTAGCGTATTCAGGGGGGAATGAAAAACTGTTTTTT.

The chain uses TRBV13 and TRBJ1-2; D remains ambiguous. The CDR3 is 16 amino acids. The V end was cut by 1 base, the J end by 4 bases, with 16 bases between. From germline, CDR1 is PRHDT and CDR2 FYEKMQ (reference sequence). CDR3 in amino acids: CASSLEQNSFSYGYTF. The CDR3 DNA follows: TGTGCCAGCAGCTTAGAACAGAATTCCTTTTCCTATGGCTACACCTTC.

The CDR3 DNA is TGCAGCGTTGCACACAGGGCGAACACTGAAGCTTTCTTT. It is translated as CSVAHRANTEAFF. The chain links TRBV29-1 to TRBJ1-1; D perhaps matches TRBD1 (6 bases). Between the trimmed V and J ends, which lost 4 bases and 1 base, there was a span of 10 bases. The CDR3 is 13 residues long. Germline-derived CDR1 and CDR2 are SQVTM and ANQGSEA.

This clone was counted a few times. This chain uses TRBV15 with TRBJ2-3, with 11 bases matching TRBD1. The germline gives CDR1 LNHNV, CDR2 YYDKDF (reference sequence). V gave up 0 bases and J gave up 4 bases; unmatched junction bases: 3. The CDR3 runs 16 residues. The CDR3 protein is CATSRDRTGGADTQYF. CDR3 nucleotide sequence: TGTGCCACCAGCAGAGATCGGACAGGGGGCGCAGATACGCAGTATTTT.

V and J are TRBV27 and TRBJ2-5; 7 nucleotides align to TRBD1. Trimming at V came to 1 base and at J to 4 bases, leaving 3 bases not matched to a gene. The CDR3 totals 14 residues. From germline, CDR1 is MNHEY and CDR2 SMNVEV (reference sequence). The CDR3 spells CASSLFAGGETQYF. In nucleotides, the CDR3 is TGTGCCAGCAGTTTATTTGCAGGGGGAGAGACCCAGTACTTC.

The chain recombines TRBV9 with TRBJ1-2; TRBD1 matches 9 bases. Per germline, CDR1 SGDLS and CDR2 YYNGEE. V gave up 3 bases and J gave up 8 bases; unmatched junction bases: 5. This CDR3 comprises 13 residues. The CDR3 DNA reads as TGTGCCAGCAGCGCTCAGACAGGGGGAGGCTACACCTTC. Amino acids: CASSAQTGGGYTF.

This rearrangement joins TRBV9 to TRBJ2-1; no definite D call. The CDR3 sequence is 14 residues long. In germline, CDR1 is SGDLS, CDR2 YYNGEE. The V end was cut by 0 bases, the J end by 9 bases, with 13 bases between. The CDR3 DNA sequence: TGTGCCAGCAGCGTAGTGGCCAGCTCGGGTGAGCAGTTCTTC. This codes for CASSVVASSGEQFF.

This clone was seen a single time. The chain carries TRBV9 and TRBJ2-7; D not certain. The germline gives CDR1 SGDLS, CDR2 YYNGEE. The CDR3 consists of 13 residues. V was cut by 0 bases and J by 3 bases, with 7 bases left in between. The CDR3, as DNA: TGTGCCAGCAGCGTAGGGTCAGACTACGAGCAGTACTTC. As protein: CASSVGSDYEQYF. The whole variable domain, remainder taken from reference TRBV9 and TRBJ2-7, is DSGVTQTPKHLITATGQRVTLRCSPRSGDLSVYWYQQSLDQGLQFLIQYYNGEERAKGNILERFSAQQFPDLHSELNLSSLELGDSALYFCASSVGSDYEQYFGPGTRLTVT.

In its sample, this clone was seen a few times. The chain is built from TRBV4-1 and TRBJ1-3, with 7 bases matching TRBD1. V shed 0 bases and J 0 bases; nucleotides not matched to a gene: 5. In germline, CDR1 is MGHRA, CDR2 YSYEKL. The CDR3 consists of 17 residues. The chain's CDR3 is CASSQDGGGRSGNTIYF. DNA of the CDR3: TGCGCCAGCAGCCAAGATGGAGGGGGCCGCTCTGGAAACACCATATATTTT.

This clone was seen only a few times. The rearrangement joins TRBV2 to TRBJ1-5; D possibly corresponds to TRBD1 (5 bases). The ends were cut back, 4 bases at V and 6 bases at J, with 16 bases in the middle. The CDR3 extends over 15 amino acids. Germline CDR1 is SNHLY and CDR2 is FYNNEI. The chain's CDR3 is CASSASQGVIQPQHF. CDR3 in DNA: TGTGCCAGCAGTGCGTCGCAGGGTGTGATTCAGCCCCAGCATTTT. The variable domain in full, completed from reference TRBV2 and TRBJ1-5, reads EPEVTQTPSHQVTQMGQEVILRCVPISNHLYFYWYRQILGQKVEFLVSFYNNEISEKSEIFDDQFSVERPDGSNFTLKIRSTKLEDSAMYFCASSASQGVIQPQHFGDGTRLSIL.

This clone has a handful of counts. The V gene is TRBV6-1, the J gene TRBJ1-4; possible D gene TRBD1, 6 bases. Germline V gene sequence: CDR1 MNHNS, CDR2 SASEGT. The CDR3 is made up of 13 amino acids. Trimming pared 6 bases from V and 7 bases from J, leaving 12 bases between. CDR3: CASSSDRSEKLFF. The CDR3 nucleotides are TGTGCCAGCAGCAGCGACAGGAGTGAAAAACTGTTTTTT.

This clone was counted only a few times. The rearrangement links TRBV6-1 to TRBJ2-7; 10 bases are a match to TRBD1. The CDR3 extends over 16 amino acids. V dropped 2 bases and J dropped 3; count of bases not matched to a gene: 7. The V gene's germline CDR1 is MNHNS and CDR2 SASEGT. The CDR3 here is CASSEQEGTGVYEQYF. CDR3 in DNA: TGTGCCAGCAGTGAACAGGAGGGGACAGGGGTCTACGAGCAGTACTTC.

This clone was found a few times. The chain recombines TRBV27 with TRBJ2-7; D is undetermined. Germline V lookup: CDR1 MNHEY, CDR2 SMNVEV (reference sequence). The V end lost 2 bases, the J end lost 3 bases, and 8 bases lay between the germline ends. The CDR3 totals 13 residues. The CDR3 DNA follows: TGTGCCAGCAGTTTAATTGGCGGCTACGAGCAGTACTTC. Residues: CASSLIGGYEQYF.

The chain links TRBV27 to TRBJ1-1; D call uncertain. The germline gives CDR1 MNHEY, CDR2 SMNVEV (reference sequence). CDR3 length: 14 amino acids. Deletions cut 7 bases from V and 6 bases from J, with 18 bases between. The CDR3 coding sequence is TGTGCCAGCACTCCTTTGAGGGAAGGGTCTGAAGCTTTCTTT. This encodes CASTPLREGSEAFF.

V and J are TRBV2 and TRBJ1-6; D may be TRBD1 (5 bases). Trimming shortened V by 4 bases and J by 0 bases, and 22 bases separated the two germline ends. The CDR3 sequence is 20 residues long. Germline-derived CDR1 and CDR2 are SNHLY and FYNNEI. The CDR3 region has the DNA TGTGCCAGCAGTGCCGCGGGGGGAGGAACGGGAAGCTCCTATAATTCACCCCTCCACTTT. Its translation: CASSAAGGGTGSSYNSPLHF.

The chain has TRBV11-1 and TRBJ2-6; a weak D match, TRBD2 (6 bases). The CDR3 covers 16 residues. Germline V gives CDR1 SGHAT, CDR2 FQDESV (reference sequence). Trimming took off 5 bases at V and 3 bases at J, with 14 bases between the two ends. The CDR3 sequence: CASSMTRGIGANVLTF. Here the CDR3 DNA reads TGTGCCAGCAGCATGACCCGCGGGATTGGGGCCAACGTCCTGACTTTC.

The chain employs TRBV6-5 and TRBJ2-5; D might be TRBD1 (5 bases). Per the germline V gene, CDR1 is MNHEY and CDR2 is SVGAGI. The CDR3 has 14 amino acids. The V gene lost 2 bases and the J gene lost 5 bases, with 12 bases spanning the gap. The CDR3 protein is CASSYRGFGETQYF. DNA of the CDR3: TGTGCCAGCAGTTACAGGGGCTTCGGGGAGACCCAGTACTTC.

This clone showed up just a few times. This chain links TRBV7-2 with TRBJ2-7; maybe TRBD2 (7 bases). V was cut by 6 bases and J by 2 bases, with 14 bases left in between. Germline CDR1 reads SGHTA; CDR2 reads FQGNSA. The CDR3 contains 14 residues. The CDR3, as DNA: TGTGCCAGCAGTAGTGGCGGGGGCCCCTACGAGCAGTACTTC. Its translation: CASSSGGGPYEQYF.

V usage is TRBV6-1 and J usage is TRBJ2-5, with 9 bases fitting TRBD1. Trimming cost V 4 bases and J 4 bases; bases outside gene matches: 7. Looked up from germline, CDR1 is MNHNS and CDR2 is SASEGT. The CDR3 runs to 15 residues. In nucleotides, the CDR3 is TGTGCCAGCAGTGTCCAGCGGACAGGGGTAGAGACCCAGTACTTC. The encoded protein is CASSVQRTGVETQYF.

This clone was seen only once. The J gene is TRBJ2-6, the V gene TRBV28; TRBD1 agrees at 7 bases. The CDR3 totals 17 residues. The V gene end was trimmed by 3 bases and the J gene end by 4 bases; junction bases not matched to a gene: 9. Germline loops: CDR1 MDHEN, CDR2 SYDVKM. The DNA of the CDR3 is TGTGCCAGCAGTTTCCCCCCTACAGGGGCCGGGGCCAACGTCCTGACTTTC. It encodes CASSFPPTGAGANVLTF.

This clone was seen a single time. In nucleotides, the CDR3 is TGTGCCAGCAGTTTACAGGGAGGGGGCACTGAAGCTTTCTTT. This gives the protein CASSLQGGGTEAFF. The chain couples TRBV28 to TRBJ1-1; D possibly corresponds to TRBD1 (6 bases). V lost 2 bases, J lost 4 bases, and 11 bases lay in between. Germline CDR1 MDHEN, CDR2 SYDVKM. The length of the CDR3 is 14 residues.

The sample holds one count of this clone. This chain connects TRBV19 to TRBJ1-5, with D perhaps TRBD1 (5 bases). Germline CDR1 and CDR2: LNHDA and SQIVND (reference sequence). This CDR3 contains 14 residues. The V gene lost 5 bases and the J gene lost 6 bases, with 14 bases spanning the gap. CDR3 protein: CASSLLYQGQPQHF. The CDR3 DNA sequence: TGTGCCAGTAGTCTCCTTTACCAGGGTCAGCCCCAGCATTTT.

V gene TRBV5-4 combines with J gene TRBJ2-4; 12 positions agree with TRBD2. Germline V CDR1 and CDR2: SGHNT, YYREEE (reference sequence). V was clipped by 0 bases and J by 4 bases; unmatched bases: 5. The CDR3 contains 17 residues. In DNA form, the CDR3 reads TGTGCCAGCAGCTTGGGGCCTAGCGGGGGGGGTAAAAACATTCAGTACTTC. Protein product: CASSLGPSGGGKNIQYF.

The chain carries TRBV9 and TRBJ1-4; TRBD1 might be the D (5 bases). The germline V gene has CDR1 SGDLS and CDR2 YYNGEE. The CDR3 is made up of 16 amino acids. V was cut by 4 bases and J by 3 bases, with 16 bases left in between. The CDR3 sequence: CASSRHRDWANEKLFF. DNA of the CDR3: TGTGCCAGCAGCCGCCATAGGGACTGGGCTAATGAAAAACTGTTTTTT.

The rearrangement links TRBV5-6 to TRBJ2-7; tentatively, D is TRBD2 (6 bases). Germline CDR1 is SGHDT and CDR2 is YYEEEE. The CDR3 sequence is 12 residues long. The V and J ends lost 2 bases and 7 bases respectively, with 10 bases between them. DNA for the CDR3: TGTGCCAGCAGCTTTAGCGGTCCTGAGCAGTACTTC. Protein product: CASSFSGPEQYF. Supplemented by reference TRBV5-6 and TRBJ2-7, the full variable domain reads DAGVTQSPTHLIKTRGQQVTLRCSPKSGHDTVSWYQQALGQGPQFIFQYYEEEERQRGNFPDRFSGHQFPNYSSELNVNALLLGDSALYLCASSFSGPEQYFGPGTRLTVT.

CDR3 sequence: CASSSGQGRGDGYTF. The CDR3 nucleotides are TGCGCCAGCAGCTCGGGACAGGGCAGAGGTGATGGCTACACCTTC. The chain is built from TRBV5-1 and TRBJ1-2, with TRBD1 identical over 9 bases. Trimming removed 3 bases from V and 6 bases from J; junction bases left unmatched: 9. The CDR3 has 15 residues. The germline V gene has CDR1 SGHRS and CDR2 YFSETQ.

The chain recombines TRBV4-1 with TRBJ1-4, with unresolved D. The CDR3 is made up of 12 amino acids. Germline V gives CDR1 MGHRA, CDR2 YSYEKL. Trimming shortened V by 0 bases and J by 8 bases, and 4 bases separated the two germline ends. The CDR3: CASSQEAEKLFF. CDR3 DNA sequence: TGCGCCAGCAGCCAAGAAGCGGAAAAACTGTTTTTT.

The chain is built from TRBV9 and TRBJ2-1; 8 bases align to TRBD2. Germline-derived CDR1 and CDR2 are SGDLS and YYNGEE. J lost 1 base, V lost 0 bases, and 3 bases had no gene match. CDR3 length equals 16 residues. This CDR3 is CASSVAVAGSYNEQFF. The CDR3 bases are TGTGCCAGCAGCGTAGCCGTAGCGGGGTCCTACAATGAGCAGTTCTTC.

The chain uses TRBV19 and TRBJ2-2; weak D call: TRBD2 (5 bases). The CDR3 is made up of 15 amino acids. The germline CDR1 and CDR2 sequences are LNHDA and SQIVND (reference sequence). V was shortened by 5 bases and J by 1 base, with 11 bases between the two germline ends. This CDR3 is CASSLGSWNTGELFF. CDR3 bases: TGTGCCAGTAGTCTGGGGAGTTGGAACACCGGGGAGCTGTTTTTT.

This chain uses TRBV14 with TRBJ1-2; D unresolved. The CDR3 loop spans 13 amino acids. V was clipped by 0 bases and J by 3 bases, with 5 bases between them. The germline V gene has CDR1 SGHDN and CDR2 FVKESK. The CDR3, as DNA: TGTGCCAGCAGCCAAGAGGCCTACTATGGCTACACCTTC. This codes for CASSQEAYYGYTF.

This chain joins TRBV27 and TRBJ1-6; D is perhaps TRBD1 (5 bases). The CDR3 is made up of 13 amino acids. The V gene's germline CDR1 is MNHEY and CDR2 SMNVEV (reference sequence). V lost 5 bases and J lost 8, with 10 bases in between. The DNA for the CDR3 is TGTGCCAGCAGTGTCAGGGACTATTCACCCCTCCACTTT. It translates to CASSVRDYSPLHF.

V gene TRBV19 combines with J gene TRBJ1-5, with 9 positions matching TRBD1. This CDR3 contains 15 residues. Unmatched junction bases numbered 7, after V lost 4 bases and J lost 6 bases. Germline V gene sequence: CDR1 LNHDA, CDR2 SQIVND (reference sequence). CDR3 sequence reads: CASSTGQGEGQPQHF. The CDR3 nucleotides read TGTGCCAGTAGTACGGGACAGGGAGAGGGTCAGCCCCAGCATTTT.